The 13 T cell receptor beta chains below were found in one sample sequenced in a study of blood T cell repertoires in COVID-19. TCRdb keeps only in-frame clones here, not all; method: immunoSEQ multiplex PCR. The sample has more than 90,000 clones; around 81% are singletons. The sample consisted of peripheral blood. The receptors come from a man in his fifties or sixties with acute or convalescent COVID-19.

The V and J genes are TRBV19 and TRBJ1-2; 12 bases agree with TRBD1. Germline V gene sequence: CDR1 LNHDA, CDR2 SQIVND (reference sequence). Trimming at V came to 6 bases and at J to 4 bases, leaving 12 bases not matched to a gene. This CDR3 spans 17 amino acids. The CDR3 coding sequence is TGTGCCAGTAGACCGGGACAGGGGGCATCGGGAGGCTATGGCTACACCTTC. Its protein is CASRPGQGASGGYGYTF.

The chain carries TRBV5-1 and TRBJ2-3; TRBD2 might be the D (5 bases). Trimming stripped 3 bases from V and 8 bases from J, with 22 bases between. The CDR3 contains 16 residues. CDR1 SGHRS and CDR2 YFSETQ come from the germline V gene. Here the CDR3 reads CASSSGGSTAPGTQYF. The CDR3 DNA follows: TGCGCCAGCAGCTCTGGAGGAAGTACGGCCCCTGGTACGCAGTATTTT. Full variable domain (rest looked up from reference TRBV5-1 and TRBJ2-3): KAGVTQTPRYLIKTRGQQVTLSCSPISGHRSVSWYQQTPGQGLQFLFEYFSETQRNKGNFPGRFSGRQFSNSRSEMNVSTLELGDSALYLCASSSGGSTAPGTQYFGPGTRLTVL.

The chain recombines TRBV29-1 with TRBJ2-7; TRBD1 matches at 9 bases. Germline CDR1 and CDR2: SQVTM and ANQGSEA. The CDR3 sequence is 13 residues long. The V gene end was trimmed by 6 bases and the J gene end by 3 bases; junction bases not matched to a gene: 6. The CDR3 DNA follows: TGCAGCGTGACTCCGGGACAGGGCTACGAGCAGTACTTC. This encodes CSVTPGQGYEQYF.

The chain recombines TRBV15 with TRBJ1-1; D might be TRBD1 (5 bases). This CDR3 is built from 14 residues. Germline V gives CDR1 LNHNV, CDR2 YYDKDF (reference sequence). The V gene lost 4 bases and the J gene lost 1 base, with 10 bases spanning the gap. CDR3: CATSKWGGNTEAFF. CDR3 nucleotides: TGTGCCACCAGCAAGTGGGGGGGGAACACTGAAGCTTTCTTT.

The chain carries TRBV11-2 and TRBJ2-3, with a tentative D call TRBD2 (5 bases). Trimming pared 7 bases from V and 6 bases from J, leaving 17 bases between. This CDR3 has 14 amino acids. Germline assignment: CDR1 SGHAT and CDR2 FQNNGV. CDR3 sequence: CASKIGLARDTQYF. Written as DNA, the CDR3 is TGTGCCAGCAAGATCGGACTGGCTCGGGATACGCAGTATTTT.

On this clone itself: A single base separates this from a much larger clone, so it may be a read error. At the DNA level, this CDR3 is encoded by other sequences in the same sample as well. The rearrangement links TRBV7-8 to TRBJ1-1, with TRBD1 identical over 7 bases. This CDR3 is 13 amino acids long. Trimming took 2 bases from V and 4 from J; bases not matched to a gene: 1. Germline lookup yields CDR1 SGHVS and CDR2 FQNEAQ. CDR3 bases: TGTGCCAGCAGCTTACAGGGGGGCACTGAAGCTTTCTTT. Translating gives CASSLQGGTEAFF.

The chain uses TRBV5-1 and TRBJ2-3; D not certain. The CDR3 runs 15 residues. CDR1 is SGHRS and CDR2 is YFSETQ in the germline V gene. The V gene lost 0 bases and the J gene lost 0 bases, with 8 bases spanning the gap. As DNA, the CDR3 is TGCGCCAGCAGCTTGGTGGCGGTGAGCACAGATACGCAGTATTTT. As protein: CASSLVAVSTDTQYF.

The chain's CDR3 is CASTPTSTDTQYF. CDR3 DNA sequence: TGTGCCAGTACCCCGACAAGCACAGATACGCAGTATTTT. The genes are TRBV19 and TRBJ2-3, with unresolved D. Germline V gene sequence: CDR1 LNHDA, CDR2 SQIVND (reference sequence). Trimming took off 7 bases at V and 0 bases at J, with 8 bases between the two ends. The CDR3 is 13 amino acids.

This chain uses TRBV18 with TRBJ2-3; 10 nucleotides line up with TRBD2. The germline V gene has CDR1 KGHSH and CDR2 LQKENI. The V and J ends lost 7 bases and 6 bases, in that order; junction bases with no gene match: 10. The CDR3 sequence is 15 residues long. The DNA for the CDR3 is TGTGCCAGCTTCCAAACTAGCGGGGCGAGGGATACGCAGTATTTT. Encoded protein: CASFQTSGARDTQYF.

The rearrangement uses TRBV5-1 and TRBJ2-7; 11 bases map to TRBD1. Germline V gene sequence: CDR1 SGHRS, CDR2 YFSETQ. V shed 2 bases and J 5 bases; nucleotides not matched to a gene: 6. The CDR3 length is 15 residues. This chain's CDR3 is CASSLGQGAVNEQYF. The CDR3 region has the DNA TGCGCCAGCAGCTTAGGACAGGGGGCGGTAAACGAGCAGTACTTC.

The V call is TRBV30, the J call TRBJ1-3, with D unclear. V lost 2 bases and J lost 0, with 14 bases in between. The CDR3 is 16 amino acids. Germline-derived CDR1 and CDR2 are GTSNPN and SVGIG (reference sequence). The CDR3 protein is CAWSPLGVSSGNTIYF. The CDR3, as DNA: TGTGCCTGGAGTCCTCTCGGGGTCAGCTCTGGAAACACCATATATTTT.

The CDR3 region is CASGKTGFNEKLFF. DNA of the CDR3: TGTGCCAGCGGAAAGACAGGATTTAATGAAAAACTGTTTTTT. The chain combines TRBV9 with TRBJ1-4; D is perhaps TRBD1 (6 bases). This CDR3 is built from 14 residues. Trimming left V 7 bases short and J 4 bases short, with 14 bases between. Looked up from germline, CDR1 is SGDLS and CDR2 is YYNGEE.

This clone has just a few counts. The CDR3 DNA follows: TGTGCCAGTCAGTCAGGGGATAATTCACCCCTCCACTTT. It yields the protein CASQSGDNSPLHF. The chain combines TRBV19 with TRBJ1-6, with a tentative D call TRBD1 (6 bases). Trimming cost V 8 bases and J 5 bases, with 10 bases left between them. The CDR3 loop spans 13 amino acids. Germline V gene data show CDR1 as LNHDA and CDR2 as SQIVND (reference sequence).